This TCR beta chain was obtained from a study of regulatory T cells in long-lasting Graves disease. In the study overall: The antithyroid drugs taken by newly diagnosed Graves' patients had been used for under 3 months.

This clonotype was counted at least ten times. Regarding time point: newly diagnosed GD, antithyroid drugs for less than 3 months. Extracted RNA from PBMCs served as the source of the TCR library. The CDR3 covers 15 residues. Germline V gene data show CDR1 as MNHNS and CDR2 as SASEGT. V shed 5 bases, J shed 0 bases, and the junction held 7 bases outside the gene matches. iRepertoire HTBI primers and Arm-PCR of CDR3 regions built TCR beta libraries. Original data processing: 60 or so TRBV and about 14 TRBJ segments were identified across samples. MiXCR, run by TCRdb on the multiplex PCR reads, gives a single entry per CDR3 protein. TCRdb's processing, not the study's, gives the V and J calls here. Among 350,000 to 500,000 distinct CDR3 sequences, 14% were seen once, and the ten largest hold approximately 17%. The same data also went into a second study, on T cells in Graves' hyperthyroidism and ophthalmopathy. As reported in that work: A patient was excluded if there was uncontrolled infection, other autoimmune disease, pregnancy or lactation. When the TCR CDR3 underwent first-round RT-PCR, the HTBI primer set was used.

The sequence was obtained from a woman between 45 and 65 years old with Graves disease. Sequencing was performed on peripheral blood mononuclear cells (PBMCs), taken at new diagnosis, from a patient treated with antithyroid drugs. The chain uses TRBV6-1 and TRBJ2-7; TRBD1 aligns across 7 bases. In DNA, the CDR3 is TGTGCCAGCAGTCCACGGGACAGCCTCTCCTACGAGCAGTACTTC. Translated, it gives CASSPRDSLSYEQYF.